This entry describes one TCR delta chain. A far more abundant clone sits one base away, making this likely a read error. The same CDR3 also results from other DNA sequences found in this sample. Vgamma9/Vdelta2+ and Vdelta2-negative gammadelta T cells were flow-sorted from PBMC for bulk sequencing. These data come from a study of γδ T cells in repeated Plasmodium falciparum infection. TCRdb called clones from the multiplex PCR reads again using CATT. The profile shows 90,000 to 95,000 delta-chain clones, less than 1% of them singletons. CDR3 length: 23 residues. Germline CDR1 GEAIGNYY, CDR2 EKD. After removal of 6 bases from V and 0 bases from J, the junction contained 32 bases not matched to a gene.

This chain connects TRDV2 to TRDJ1; 8 bases map to TRDD3. The J gene is not listed in TCRdb, so it was assigned here from a DNA match to germline. Sequencing was done on a sample of gamma-delta T cells from blood. The clonotype originates from a pool of human donors (malaria-infected and uninfected, not separated). The CDR3: CACTPPTAFLGWGSSRYTDKLIF. The CDR3 coding sequence is TGTGCCTGTACCCCTCCGACAGCTTTTCTAGGCTGGGGGAGCTCCCGGTACACCGATAAACTCATCTTT.